This T cell receptor (beta chain) was profiled in a study of T cell responses to AZD1222 COVID-19 vaccine (dated by TCRdb to about 2021). Background on the whole study: Because spike-specific TCR depth and breadth did not differ between the two schedules, AZD1222 recipients who got a second dose at roughly 4 weeks were pooled with those who got a second dose at roughly 12 weeks. A total of approximately 240 trial participants underwent TCR sequencing, of whom about 200 had received two doses of AZD1222 and around 25 had received two doses of the MenACWY control vaccine. Trial participants were enrolled by age into subgroups of 18-55, 56-69 and 70-plus years, and roughly 160, 29 and 62 TCR-sequenced participants, respectively, were included in these subgroups.

In the paper's terms, the time point label means: baseline before first vaccination. Vaccinee samples were obtained from the UK trials COV001 and COV002, which included a single-blind randomized controlled phase 2/3 trial of AZD1222 (ChAdOx1 nCoV-19) in healthy adults. Trial participant PBMC samples were collected at day 0 and day 28 after the second dose for TCRbeta chain sequencing. Turning to this clone: Which antigen it targets is not known. Per-base qualities were not stored, and no clone one base away is much larger.

The germline V gene sets CDR1 to SGHTA and CDR2 to FQGNSA. The CDR3 spans 14 residues, from the cysteine through the phenylalanine. Kept here is only the CDR3 DNA, which spans 42 bases and is read in frame from base 1. The trim is 5 bases for V and 6 bases for J, with a gap of 16 bases between the germline ends. Study-level results and caveats: Conclusions about previously exposed vaccinees are limited, since just five to seven AZD1222 recipients were seropositive for SARS-CoV-2 at baseline. After two AZD1222 doses, both the breadth and the depth of spike-specific TCRs were significantly higher than at day 0 and than in MenACWY recipients. In the small 56-69-year group, the increase in depth fell short of significance, most likely because of low power. Vaccine-associated CD4 TCRs spanned the whole spike protein, with dominant responses in regions 160-218 and 743-854. Most participants were white British and females outnumbered males, and the authors suggested that clonal diversity may have been underestimated. Because no day 14 peak-response samples were available, repertoires were characterized only after the peak T cell response. Reportedly, almost half of the unique spike-specific TCRs recognized epitopes lying outside the regions that are mutated in the B.1.351 and B.1.1.7 variants.

The CDR3 regions of human TCRbeta chains were analyzed by immunosequencing. As for the original processing: Repertoire TCRs were checked for matches against a reference library of SARS-CoV-2-specific TCRs that had been generated using the MIRA antigen-specificity platform. Breadth meant the fraction of unique TCRs that were SARS-CoV-2-associated, whereas depth meant the fraction of total T cells that were SARS-CoV-2-associated. Using the MIRA data, each spike-specific TCR was mapped to the spike region that the TCR reacts to and placed in a CD4 or CD8 class. Log10-transformed breadth and depth values were compared by one-way ANOVA with Sidak's multiple comparisons tests. TCRdb provides this immuneACCESS table in a form limited to in-frame rearrangements. Some clones are lacking; in checked studies, under half of them reflect an unresolved V gene, and why the rest are absent is not known. V, J and clone size derive from that table, while D and trimming were established from the DNA sequence. Counted in this sample were fewer than 130,000 clones; 80% to 95% of them appeared once. In total, the top ten clones hold 0.95% to 1.5% of the sample.

The sequence is built from TRBV7-2 and TRBJ1-1, with TRBD1 as a weak D call on 6 bases. The source of this sequence is an adult in good health. The specimen was peripheral blood, collected on day 0 of AZD1222 vaccination. The CDR3 here reads CASSHPQGGSEAFF. Read as DNA, the sequence is TGTGCCAGCAGCCACCCACAGGGTGGGTCTGAAGCTTTCTTT.